This is a list of T cell receptor beta chains from one sample in a study of blood T cell repertoires in COVID-19. The method was immunoSEQ multiplex PCR; TCRdb's version includes in-frame clones alone and lacks a portion of them. This table holds approximately 300,000 clones, 70% to 90% found once. Material for sequencing was PBMCs or T cells enriched from blood (not recorded which). Source of these receptors: a woman aged 30 to 39 who had recovered from COVID-19. The CDR3 runs from the conserved cysteine through the conserved F or W. The order of the fields is V gene, clone size, J gene, D gene, CDR3 DNA, CDR3 protein. A D gene is named only where the DNA matches it firmly. Only part of the rows carry a size: once, few, many, or a class if the clone is expanded.

V: TRBV3-1/TRBV3-2
size: NA
J: TRBJ2-3
D: TRBD2
DNA: TGTGCCAGCAGCTCCAGAGGGCGGGAGAGCCGCACAGATACGCAGTATTTT
CDR3: CASSSRGRESRTDTQYF

V: TRBV6-5
size: NA
J: TRBJ1-2
D: TRBD1
DNA: TGTGCCAGCAAGGAGGGGGCAAGCTATGGCTACACCTTC
CDR3: CASKEGASYGYTF

V: TRBV4-2
size: NA
J: TRBJ2-4
D: TRBD2
DNA: TGTGCCAGCAGCCAAGGTGGAGCGGGAGGCTCAGCCAAAAACATTCAGTACTTC
CDR3: CASSQGGAGGSAKNIQYF

V: TRBV18
size: NA
J: TRBJ2-3
D: TRBD2
DNA: TGTGCCAGCTCAGGACTAGGCACAGATACGCAGTATTTT
CDR3: CASSGLGTDTQYF

V: TRBV19
size: NA
J: TRBJ1-3
D: NA
DNA: TGTGCCAGTTCAGGGACTCGAAACACCATATATTTT
CDR3: CASSGTRNTIYF

V: TRBV4-1
size: NA
J: TRBJ1-1
D: TRBD1
DNA: TGCGCCAGCAGCCGACTACCGGGACAGGGTGATTTTTTCTTT
CDR3: CASSRLPGQGDFFF

V: TRBV7-8
size: NA
J: TRBJ1-2
D: NA
DNA: TGTGCCAGCAGCGAGGACAGTGATGGCTACACCTTC
CDR3: CASSEDSDGYTF

V: TRBV7-9
size: NA
J: TRBJ2-3
D: NA
DNA: TGTGCCACCCCCGGGAGGGGGCCAGATACGCAGTATTTT
CDR3: CATPGRGPDTQYF

V: TRBV28
size: NA
J: TRBJ1-6
D: TRBD1
DNA: TGTGCCAGCAGATTAGGGACAGGCGGAAATTCACCCCTCCACTTT
CDR3: CASRLGTGGNSPLHF

V: TRBV3-1/TRBV3-2
size: NA
J: TRBJ2-1
D: NA
DNA: TGTGCCAGCAGACACACCTCAGGATACAATGAGCAGTTCTTC
CDR3: CASRHTSGYNEQFF

V: TRBV19
size: NA
J: TRBJ1-5
D: TRBD1
DNA: TGTGCCAGTAGTGACAGGGTTTATCAGCCCCAGCATTTT
CDR3: CASSDRVYQPQHF

V: TRBV3-1/TRBV3-2
size: NA
J: TRBJ2-7
D: NA
DNA: TGTGCCAGCAGCCAGGAGTCCTACGAGCAGTACTTC
CDR3: CASSQESYEQYF

V: TRBV15
size: NA
J: TRBJ2-7
D: NA
DNA: TGTGCCACCAGCGTACCACACCGCAACTCCTACGAGCAGTACTTC
CDR3: CATSVPHRNSYEQYF

V: TRBV28
size: NA
J: TRBJ1-5
D: NA
DNA: TGTGCCAGCAGCCCCCCAGCGGGGGGAAGCAATCAGCCCCAGCATTTT
CDR3: CASSPPAGGSNQPQHF

V: TRBV10-3
size: NA
J: TRBJ1-2
D: NA
DNA: TGTGCCATCAGTGAGTCGTACGAGGCAGCGGTCAACTATGGCTACACCTTC
CDR3: CAISESYEAAVNYGYTF

V: TRBV28
size: once
J: TRBJ1-1
D: TRBD1
DNA: TGTGCCAGCAGTTTCCTGGACAGGGGGAGGTCGCCTGAAGCTTTCTTT
CDR3: CASSFLDRGRSPEAFF

V: TRBV6-5
size: NA
J: TRBJ2-3
D: TRBD2
DNA: TGTGCCACCTTAGCGGGGGGCACAGATACGCAGTATTTT
CDR3: CATLAGGTDTQYF

V: TRBV5-1
size: NA
J: TRBJ2-2
D: TRBD1
DNA: TGCGCCAGCAGCCCGGACCATGCCGGGACAGGGTACCCCGGGGAGCTGTTTTTT
CDR3: CASSPDHAGTGYPGELFF

V: TRBV7-9
size: NA
J: TRBJ1-2
D: TRBD1
DNA: TGTGCCAGCAGCTTACCTTTTCTGGGACAGGGGCACTATGGCTACACCTTC
CDR3: CASSLPFLGQGHYGYTF

V: TRBV18
size: NA
J: TRBJ1-6
D: NA
DNA: TGTGCCAGCTCACTCGGTAACGATAATTCACCCCTCCACTTT
CDR3: CASSLGNDNSPLHF

V: TRBV25-1
size: NA
J: TRBJ2-7
D: NA
DNA: TGTGCCAGCAGTGCGTACAGGGCTGGAGTCTACGAGCAGTACTTC
CDR3: CASSAYRAGVYEQYF

V: TRBV14
size: NA
J: TRBJ1-1
D: NA
DNA: TGTGCCAGCAGCCAAGTGGGGGGGTTCACTGAAGCTTTCTTT
CDR3: CASSQVGGFTEAFF

V: TRBV28
size: once
J: TRBJ2-3
D: TRBD1
DNA: TGTGCCAGCAGTTCCAAGACAGGGAGTTTTTACACAGATACGCAGTATTTT
CDR3: CASSSKTGSFYTDTQYF

V: TRBV6-5
size: NA
J: TRBJ2-1
D: TRBD1
DNA: TGTGCCAGCACCCCTGGACAGGGGCTTTGGGAGCAGTTCTTC
CDR3: CASTPGQGLWEQFF

V: TRBV7-9
size: NA
J: TRBJ2-7
D: TRBD1
DNA: TGTGCCAGCAGCCAATTCCCCGCGACAGGGGCGATCTACGAGCAGTACTTC
CDR3: CASSQFPATGAIYEQYF

V: TRBV6-4
size: many
J: TRBJ2-3
D: TRBD2
DNA: TGTGCCAGCAGCTCGACTAGCGGGGGGTCCACAGATACGCAGTATTTT
CDR3: CASSSTSGGSTDTQYF